These T cell receptor beta chains were read from a single sample in a study of human T cells and chemical hapten exposure. MiXCR, run by TCRdb on the RACE reads, gives a single entry per CDR3 protein. The table has some 200,000 distinct CDR3 sequences, around 30% seen once; the top ten hold roughly 3%. The source was whole blood, collected in connection with sensitization to the hapten diphenylcyclopropenone (DPC). The origin of the receptors is a woman aged 30 to 39 with alopecia areata. Some clones in this sample may be carry-over from other donors' samples. Each CDR3 is given with its conserved first and last residue. The D gene is left open where the match is weak. For some rows the clone size is stated as once, few or many, or as a class when expanded; others skip it.

15	TRBD2	TRBV10-3	TRBJ2-1	few	TGTGCCATCAGTGCACTAGCGGGGGCCGACAATGAGCAGTTCTTC	CAISALAGADNEQFF
14	.	TRBV7-2	TRBJ1-1	.	TGTGCCAGCAGCTTAGTAGGGGGAAGGACTGAAGCTTTCTTT	CASSLVGGRTEAFF
15	TRBD2	TRBV30	TRBJ2-3	few	TGTGCCTGGAGTGACGGCGGGAGGGCCGAAGATACGCAGTATTTT	CAWSDGGRAEDTQYF
18	TRBD2	TRBV7-9	TRBJ2-1	.	TGTGCCAGCAGCCGGGGGGGTACTAGCGGGAGCGAAGGAGATGAGCAGTTCTTC	CASSRGGTSGSEGDEQFF
14	.	TRBV12-3/TRBV12-4	TRBJ2-5	many	TGTGCCAGCAGTCCCAGGACGGTCCAAGAGACCCAGTACTTC	CASSPRTVQETQYF
15	.	TRBV3-1	TRBJ2-3	few	TGTGCCAGCAGACAAGAAAGGGGACCGAGGGATACGCAGTATTTT	CASRQERGPRDTQYF
16	TRBD2	TRBV6-1	TRBJ2-5	many	TGTGCCAGCAGTCCCCGGACTAGCGGGGGACAAGAGACCCAGTACTTC	CASSPRTSGGQETQYF
15	.	TRBV4-1	TRBJ1-1	.	TGCGCCAGCAGCCACGGCGACGGGATGAACACTGAAGCTTTCTTT	CASSHGDGMNTEAFF
16	.	TRBV5-6	TRBJ1-4	.	TGTGCCAGCAGCGATACTAGGACACTCACTAATGAAAAACTGTTTTTT	CASSDTRTLTNEKLFF
13	TRBD1	TRBV30	TRBJ2-5	.	TGTGCCTGGTCCGGACAGGTTCAAGAGACCCAGTACTTC	CAWSGQVQETQYF
17	.	TRBV4-3	TRBJ2-2	.	TGCGCCAGCAGCCAACGTGTGTGGGGGGTGAACACCGGGGAGCTGTTTTTT	CASSQRVWGVNTGELFF
13	.	TRBV14	TRBJ2-1	.	TGTGCCAGCAGCCAACTCCTATACAATGAGCAGTTCTTC	CASSQLLYNEQFF
13	.	TRBV29-1	TRBJ2-6	.	TGCAGCGTAAGGACGGCTGGGGCCAACGTCCTGACTTTC	CSVRTAGANVLTF
18	.	TRBV4-3	TRBJ2-2	few	TGCGCCAGCAGCCAAGATCCCCCGACAGGTTCGAACACCGGGGAGCTGTTTTTT	CASSQDPPTGSNTGELFF
13	.	TRBV28	TRBJ1-2	few	TGTGCCAGCCTGAGCGGAGGGGGGAATGGCTACACCTTC	CASLSGGGNGYTF
14	.	TRBV7-9	TRBJ2-7	.	TGTGCCAGCACCCCCCTGGTAAAGACCTACGAGCAGTACTTC	CASTPLVKTYEQYF
17	TRBD1	TRBV10-3	TRBJ1-2	few	TGTGCCATCAGTCTCCGGGACAGGCCAAACCAAAACTATGGCTACACCTTC	CAISLRDRPNQNYGYTF
15	TRBD2	TRBV5-1	TRBJ2-3	few	TGCGCCAGCTCCCTAGCGGACGGTATCACAGATACGCAGTATTTT	CASSLADGITDTQYF
14	.	TRBV5-1	TRBJ2-7	few	TGCGCCAGCAGTTATGATAGCGGCACCTACGAGCAGTACTTC	CASSYDSGTYEQYF
13	.	TRBV28	TRBJ1-1	few	TGTGCCAGCAGGTTCCCATCGTGGACTGAAGCTTTCTTT	CASRFPSWTEAFF
15	TRBD2	TRBV24-1	TRBJ2-1	.	TGTGCCACCAGTGTCACTAGCGGGGGCTACAATGAGCAGTTCTTC	CATSVTSGGYNEQFF
18	TRBD1	TRBV7-9	TRBJ1-3	.	TGTGCCAGCAGCTCAACAACCGCCGGGACAGTCTCTGGAAACACCATATATTTT	CASSSTTAGTVSGNTIYF
15	TRBD2	TRBV20-1	TRBJ2-1	few	TGCAGTGCTTCCGGACTAGCGGCATCCTACAATGAGCAGTTCTTC	CSASGLAASYNEQFF
12	TRBD1	TRBV7-8	TRBJ1-1	few	TGTGCCAGCAGCCGGGGACAGGGAGGGGCTTTCTTT	CASSRGQGGAFF
14	.	TRBV20-1	TRBJ1-2	many	TGCAGTGCTAGTGGCGGGGGGCTCAGCTATGGCTACACCTTC	CSASGGGLSYGYTF
16	.	TRBV5-4	TRBJ2-7	few	TGTGCCAGCAGCTTGGGAGTCCAGGGGGGTCAGGACGAGCAGTACTTC	CASSLGVQGGQDEQYF
13	TRBD1	TRBV28	TRBJ1-2	few	TGTGCCAGCACTCCGGGACAGGGGCTCGGCTACACCTTC	CASTPGQGLGYTF
16	TRBD2	TRBV2	TRBJ2-2	.	TGTGCCAGCAATCTAGCGGGGGGGCCTGACACCGGGGAGCTGTTTTTT	CASNLAGGPDTGELFF
14	TRBD1	TRBV29-1	TRBJ1-1	.	TGTAGCGTTACCGAGGGGGCAGGGAGCACTGAAGCTTTCTTT	CSVTEGAGSTEAFF
14	.	TRBV4-2	TRBJ2-2	few	TGTGCCAGCAGCCAAGGGATAAACACCGGGGAGCTGTTTTTT	CASSQGINTGELFF
14	.	TRBV5-1	TRBJ2-1	.	TGCGCCAGCAGCTTGGGGGGGCGGGACAATGAGCAGTTCTTC	CASSLGGRDNEQFF
16	.	TRBV4-1	TRBJ1-3	.	TGCGCCAGCAGCCACCCCAACGGATTCTCTGGAAACACCATATATTTT	CASSHPNGFSGNTIYF
15	TRBD1	TRBV9	TRBJ1-6	.	TGTGCCAGCAGCGTAGGACAGGGGGGGAATTCACCCCTCCACTTT	CASSVGQGGNSPLHF
15	.	TRBV28	TRBJ2-7	.	TGTGCCAGCACCCTAGGGGCGGATAGCTCCTACGAGCAGTACTTC	CASTLGADSSYEQYF
14	.	TRBV7-2	TRBJ2-7	.	TGTGCCAGCAGCTACGTCGGCAGGTCCTACGAGCAGTACTTC	CASSYVGRSYEQYF
14	.	TRBV27	TRBJ1-6	.	TGTGCCAGCAGTCCGGGAGGCTATAATTCACCCCTCCACTTT	CASSPGGYNSPLHF
15	TRBD1	TRBV18	TRBJ1-1	few	TGTGCCAGCTCACCAAGGACAGGGTTCAAGACTGAAGCTTTCTTT	CASSPRTGFKTEAFF
15	TRBD2	TRBV28	TRBJ2-5	many	TGTGCCAGCAGCCCAGGACTAGCGAGCTGGGAGGCCCAGTACTTC	CASSPGLASWEAQYF
15	TRBD1	TRBV4-3	TRBJ2-7	.	TGCGCCAGCAGCCTCGACCCCGGGACAGGCTACGAGCAGTACTTC	CASSLDPGTGYEQYF
15	.	TRBV28	TRBJ2-5	.	TGTGCCAGCAGTTTGACGGCCGTCTTGGGGGAGACCCAGTACTTC	CASSLTAVLGETQYF
14	.	TRBV6-2/TRBV6-3	TRBJ2-2	.	TGTGCCAGCAATCTGTGGCCGAACACCGGGGAGCTGTTTTTT	CASNLWPNTGELFF
13	.	TRBV27	TRBJ1-2	few	TGTGCCAGCAGTCCCAGTTCGGGGGGCGGCTACACCTTC	CASSPSSGGGYTF
12	.	TRBV6-6	TRBJ2-7	.	TGTGCCAGCAAAGGTAGTTTCTACGAGCAGTACTTC	CASKGSFYEQYF
18	TRBD1	TRBV28	TRBJ2-6	.	TGTGCCAGCAGTTTACTTTTGCAGGGGGCGTTTGGGGCCAACGTCCTGACTTTC	CASSLLLQGAFGANVLTF
15	TRBD1	TRBV5-5	TRBJ1-4	few	TGTGCCAGCAGTTCCGGGACAGTAATGATCGAAAAACTGTTTTTT	CASSSGTVMIEKLFF
12	.	TRBV28	TRBJ1-1	few	TGTGCCAGCAGAGGGTTGAACACTGAAGCTTTCTTT	CASRGLNTEAFF
14	TRBD2	TRBV7-2	TRBJ2-7	.	TGTGCCAGCAGCTTGGGACTAGCGGGATCCGAGCAGTACTTC	CASSLGLAGSEQYF
15	.	TRBV2	TRBJ1-5	few	TGTGCCAGCAGTGAAAAACAGGCTTACCATCAGCCCCAGCATTTT	CASSEKQAYHQPQHF
18	TRBD2	TRBV7-9	TRBJ2-5	.	TGTGCCAGCAGCTACATGACTAGCGGGTACCTGGGCGGAGAGACCCAGTACTTC	CASSYMTSGYLGGETQYF
13	TRBD1	TRBV11-1	TRBJ2-7	.	TGTGCCAGCAGACGGACAGGGGGGGACGAGCAGTACTTC	CASRRTGGDEQYF
16	TRBD1	TRBV3-1	TRBJ2-4	.	TGTGCCAGCAGCCAGGCTGGACAGGCCCTAAGAAACATTCAGTACTTC	CASSQAGQALRNIQYF
12	.	TRBV29-1	TRBJ1-1	few	TGCAGCGTTGTGGGGGGAGACACTGAAGCTTTCTTT	CSVVGGDTEAFF
16	.	TRBV21-1	TRBJ2-7	.	TGTGCCAGCAGCAAAGCGGGGCAGCCCAGGGCCTACGAGCAGTACTTC	CASSKAGQPRAYEQYF
13	.	TRBV6-5	TRBJ1-5	few	TGTGCCAGCAGTGATACAGGGAATCAGCCCCAGCATTTT	CASSDTGNQPQHF
14	.	TRBV29-1	TRBJ2-7	many	TGCAGCGTTGGGGCTGGGGGAAACGCCTACGAGCAGTACTTC	CSVGAGGNAYEQYF